This T cell receptor beta chain was found in a study of blood T cell repertoires in COVID-19. The wider study: COVID-19 samples collected from the United States, Italy and Spain covered acute and convalescent phases. Sample material is recorded as cDNA or gDNA derived from T cells, B-cell-depleted T cells, or PBMCs.

In the original analysis: The authors estimated nucleated cell counts from reference gene primer amplification. Profiling relied on immunoSEQ multiplex PCR, and the TCRdb table lists in-frame clones only, not all of them. The D gene and trimming were derived from the DNA, and the V and J assignments and clone size from that table. The sample has over 200,000 clones; 70% to 90% are singletons. Germline V CDR1 and CDR2: DFQATT, SNEGSKA (reference sequence). The CDR3 contains 15 residues. Trimming pared 3 bases from V and 6 bases from J, leaving 21 bases between. Sequenced: peripheral blood. The receptor's source is a woman in her 30s who had recovered from COVID-19. The chain is built from TRBV20-1 and TRBJ2-7; TRBD1 might be the D (7 bases). CDR3 bases: TGCAGTGCTAGTGCCCTACTACAGGGGAGGAGCGAGCAGTACTTC. As protein: CSASALLQGRSEQYF.